The T cell receptor beta chain described here comes from a study of cytomegalovirus exposure and HLA in healthy donors. The study ran its PCR with 60 Vbeta and 13 Jbeta primers. The method was immunoSEQ multiplex PCR; TCRdb's version includes in-frame clones alone and lacks a portion of them. This sample yields about 170,000 clones, of which around four fifths are seen a single time; approximately 3.4% belongs to the top ten. V was pared by 0 bases and J by 4 bases, with 12 bases between. Germline CDR1 and CDR2: LNHNV and YYDKDF (reference sequence). The CDR3 is 15 amino acids. Though probably carrying unrecorded immune exposures, donors were nominally healthy at sampling.

This chain connects TRBV15 to TRBJ1-1, with D maybe TRBD1 (5 bases). Material: PBMCs. The sequence came from a female donor in good health and CMV-seronegative. CDR3 sequence (DNA): TGTGCCACCAGCAGAGATCGGGAGGGGAGCACTGAAGCTTTCTTT. The encoded protein is CATSRDREGSTEAFF.